Each of the 28 T cell receptor beta chains below was sequenced from the same sample in a study of blood T cells in healthy people across ages. A second PCR, run for about 7 to 11 cycles, used a sample-barcoded 5' primer plus a J-beta primer mix. TCRdb re-called the 5' RACE reads through MiXCR, storing one row per CDR3 protein. The sample yields about 620,000 distinct CDR3 sequences, 45% to 60% seen once. The sequenced sample was blood. These receptors were obtained from a woman older than 75 in good health.

For the CDR3, the DNA is TGTGCCAGCAGCCAGCGGACAGGGTGGGGCCAGTACTTC. This codes for CASSQRTGWGQYF. The rearrangement links TRBV3-1 to TRBJ2-5; 8 positions match TRBD1. The CDR3 sequence is 13 residues long. Germline V gives CDR1 LGHDT, CDR2 YNNKEL (reference sequence). V lost 3 bases, J lost 10 bases, and 7 bases stayed unmatched.

This clonotype was seen a handful of times. This chain links TRBV20-1 with TRBJ2-3; 8 nucleotides line up with TRBD1. Germline values: CDR1 DFQATT, CDR2 SNEGSKA (reference sequence). Losses at the gene ends were 4 bases for V and 0 bases for J; bases not matched to a gene: 6. The CDR3 runs to 15 residues. Written as DNA, the CDR3 is TGCAGTGCTATCGTGGACAGGGAAAGCACAGATACGCAGTATTTT. It encodes CSAIVDRESTDTQYF.

Concerning this clonotype itself: Given a much more abundant clone one base away, this may be a read error. The J gene is TRBJ2-5, the V gene TRBV5-1; 11 positions match TRBD2. This CDR3 spans 16 amino acids. The V and J ends lost 0 bases and 11 bases, in that order; junction bases with no gene match: 12. Germline-derived CDR1 and CDR2 are SGHRS and YFSETQ. CDR3 region: CASSLVGTSGYNEQYF. The CDR3 DNA sequence: TGCGCCAGCAGCTTGGTGGGGACTAGCGGATACAATGAGCAGTACTTC.

This chain links TRBV14 with TRBJ2-2; the D gene could be TRBD1 or TRBD2 (5 bases each). Between the trimmed V and J ends, which lost 6 bases and 7 bases, there was a span of 12 bases. The germline gives CDR1 SGHDN, CDR2 FVKESK. The CDR3 has 13 amino acids. CDR3 DNA sequence: TGTGCCAGCAGGCCAGGGACGGGCGGGGAGCTGTTTTTT. Encoded protein: CASRPGTGGELFF. The full variable domain, its missing parts supplied by reference TRBV14 and TRBJ2-2, is EAGVTQFPSHSVIEKGQTVTLRCDPISGHDNLYWYRRVMGKEIKFLLHFVKESKQDESGMPNNRFLAERTGGTYSTLKVQPAELEDSGVYFCASRPGTGGELFFGEGSRLTVL.

The chain is built from TRBV6-1 and TRBJ2-1, with D perhaps given as TRBD1 or TRBD2 (5 bases each). The CDR3 has 15 amino acids. Trimming left V 4 bases short and J 0 bases short, with 10 bases between. The germline CDR1 and CDR2 sequences are MNHNS and SASEGT. The CDR3 is CASSVGVTSYNEQFF. CDR3 coding DNA: TGTGCCAGCAGTGTGGGGGTTACCTCCTACAATGAGCAGTTCTTC.

This clonotype was counted at least ten times. The chain has TRBV10-1 and TRBJ1-4; no definite D call. This CDR3 is 14 amino acids long. Germline V gene sequence: CDR1 WNHNN, CDR2 SYGVQD (reference sequence). Deletions cut 3 bases from V and 2 bases from J, with 7 bases between. The CDR3 loop reads CASSEGSTNEKLFF. The CDR3 DNA reads TGCGCCAGCAGTGAAGGCAGCACTAATGAAAAACTGTTTTTT.

This clonotype was counted at least ten times. The V and J genes are TRBV5-1 and TRBJ2-3; tentative D call: TRBD1 (6 bases). Germline V gives CDR1 SGHRS, CDR2 YFSETQ. Trimming cost V 4 bases and J 1 base, with 13 bases left between them. The CDR3 runs 15 residues. CDR3 in amino acids: CASSLQGSGTDTQYF. CDR3 in DNA: TGCGCCAGCAGCCTCCAGGGGAGTGGCACAGATACGCAGTATTTT.

V gene TRBV18 combines with J gene TRBJ2-3; TRBD1 or TRBD2 may be the D gene (5 bases each). Per germline, CDR1 KGHSH and CDR2 LQKENI. The CDR3 runs 14 residues. The V end was cut by 8 bases, the J end by 3 bases, with 15 bases between. This CDR3 reads CASQGPVVTDTQYF. DNA for the CDR3: TGTGCCAGCCAGGGACCGGTGGTGACAGATACGCAGTATTTT.

In this sample, this clonotype turned up once. At one boundary the junction diverges from the germline segment, which might be a read error. The chain has TRBV6-5 and TRBJ2-1; D perhaps matches TRBD1 (5 bases). The CDR3 has 16 amino acids. Germline V lookup: CDR1 MNHEY, CDR2 SVGAGI. In DNA, the CDR3 is TGTGTCAGCAGTAGGCCCTTGGGGCCTAAAGACAATGAGCAGTTCTTC. Translation gives CVSSRPLGPKDNEQFF.

The rearrangement joins TRBV27 to TRBJ1-2; a weak D match, TRBD1 (5 bases). CDR3 size: 13 residues. CDR1 is MNHEY, CDR2 SMNVEV, per germline (reference sequence). Trimming removed 5 bases at V and 4 bases at J, with 11 bases between. CDR3 DNA: TGTGCCAGCAGTCCCCCGCAGGGCTATGGCTACACCTTC. This sequence encodes CASSPPQGYGYTF.

This clonotype was recorded at least ten times. The gene calls are TRBV7-3 and TRBJ2-3; a weak D match, TRBD2 (6 bases). CDR3 length: 16 amino acids. CDR1 SGHTA and CDR2 FQGTGA come from the germline V gene. V was clipped by 1 base and J by 5 bases, with 16 bases between them. This CDR3 is CASSLSLRPGGDTQYF. CDR3 coding DNA: TGTGCCAGCAGCTTAAGTCTTAGGCCCGGGGGAGATACGCAGTATTTT. Based on the CDR3 plus reference TRBV7-3 and TRBJ2-3, the full variable domain is GAGVSQTPSNKVTEKGKYVELRCDPISGHTALYWYRQSLGQGPEFLIYFQGTGAADDSGLPNDRFFAVRPEGSVSTLKIQRTERGDSAVYLCASSLSLRPGGDTQYFGPGTRLTVL.

CDR3 amino acids: CASSVPRDNEQFF. CDR3 nucleotide sequence: TGTGCCAGCAGCGTCCCCCGGGACAATGAGCAGTTCTTC. This chain joins TRBV25-1 and TRBJ2-1; no firm D call. The ends were cut back, 6 bases at V and 5 bases at J, with 11 bases in the middle. CDR1 is MGHDK and CDR2 is SYGVNS in the germline V gene. The CDR3 consists of 13 residues.

This clonotype was detected ten times or more. The rearrangement links TRBV7-9 to TRBJ2-3; D possibly uses TRBD1 or TRBD2 (5 bases each). V lost 5 bases and J 2 bases, leaving 14 bases between the germline ends. The CDR3 sequence is 15 residues long. Germline V gene data show CDR1 as SEHNR and CDR2 as FQNEAQ (reference sequence). CDR3 bases: TGTGCCAGCAGCCCTGCGACGGGGACCACAGATACGCAGTATTTT. It yields the protein CASSPATGTTDTQYF. The full variable domain, with the rest looked up from reference TRBV7-9 and TRBJ2-3, is DTGVSQNPRHKITKRGQNVTFRCDPISEHNRLYWYRQTLGQGPEFLTYFQNEAQLEKSRLLSDRFSAERPKGSFSTLEIQRTEQGDSAMYLCASSPATGTTDTQYFGPGTRLTVL.

This sequence joins TRBV19 and TRBJ2-7; possible D gene TRBD2, 5 bases. This CDR3 is built from 15 residues. Between the trimmed V and J ends, which lost 3 bases and 1 base, there was a span of 13 bases. Germline CDR1 is LNHDA and CDR2 is SQIVND (reference sequence). CDR3 sequence (DNA): TGTGCCAGTAGTATCCTCGGAGCGGCATCCTACGAGCAGTACTTC. This codes for CASSILGAASYEQYF.

This clonotype was counted between two and nine times. J is TRBJ1-1 and V is TRBV5-1; D perhaps matches TRBD1 (5 bases). The germline V gene encodes CDR1 SGHRS and CDR2 YFSETQ. V was pared by 4 bases and J by 4 bases, with 14 bases between. CDR3 length: 14 amino acids. Written as DNA, the CDR3 is TGCGCCAGCAGCGTGGTCCCCGGGGGCACTGAAGCTTTCTTT. As protein: CASSVVPGGTEAFF.

The V gene is TRBV9, the J gene TRBJ1-1; D remains ambiguous. Germline V lookup: CDR1 SGDLS, CDR2 YYNGEE. The germline V and J ends were trimmed by 4 bases and 0 bases, with 10 bases remaining between them. The CDR3 is 14 residues long. The CDR3 loop reads CASSPGGLNTEAFF. CDR3 nucleotide sequence: TGTGCCAGCAGCCCCGGCGGATTGAACACTGAAGCTTTCTTT.

This clonotype has a single count. This may stem from a read error, because a much larger clone lies one nucleotide away. The gene calls are TRBV28 and TRBJ2-1; tentative D call: TRBD2 (5 bases). From germline, CDR1 is MDHEN and CDR2 SYDVKM. The V gene lost 3 bases and the J gene lost 13 bases, with 22 bases spanning the gap. The CDR3 extends over 15 amino acids. The CDR3 bases are TGTGCCAGCAGTTTGATTGGGTTTGTGGGAGAGACCCAGTTCTTC. It is translated as CASSLIGFVGETQFF.

As to this clonotype: Being one base from a much bigger clone, this may be a read error. The chain links TRBV29-1 to TRBJ2-3; D uncertain. The V gene's germline CDR1 is SQVTM and CDR2 ANQGSEA. The CDR3 sequence is 13 residues long. CDR3 DNA sequence: TGCAACGTTGAGGAATTTGCCACAGATACGCAGTATTTT. It is translated as CNVEEFATDTQYF.

This sequence joins TRBV5-6 and TRBJ2-1, with D uncertain. Germline assignment: CDR1 SGHDT and CDR2 YYEEEE. The CDR3 runs 13 residues. V lost 4 bases to trimming and J lost 7 bases, with 12 bases between them. The CDR3 spells CASSVDAVNEQFF. As DNA, the CDR3 is TGTGCCAGCAGCGTGGACGCAGTGAATGAGCAGTTCTTC. The whole variable domain, remainder taken from reference TRBV5-6 and TRBJ2-1, is DAGVTQSPTHLIKTRGQQVTLRCSPKSGHDTVSWYQQALGQGPQFIFQYYEEEERQRGNFPDRFSGHQFPNYSSELNVNALLLGDSALYLCASSVDAVNEQFFGPGTRLTVL.

This clonotype has ten or more counts. The chain links TRBV7-9 to TRBJ2-1, with a possible D match to TRBD1 (7 bases). V was pared by 6 bases and J by 1 base, with 13 bases between. CDR1 is SEHNR, CDR2 FQNEAQ, per germline (reference sequence). The CDR3 is 15 residues long. The CDR3 loop reads CASRSQGTSYNEQFF. CDR3 DNA sequence: TGTGCCAGCAGGTCACAGGGGACTTCCTACAATGAGCAGTTCTTC.

In regard to this clonotype: The germline gene is not matched at one end of the junction; a read error may be the cause. This chain connects TRBV27 to TRBJ2-3; tentative D call: TRBD2 (5 bases). This CDR3 contains 16 residues. Germline lookup yields CDR1 MNHEY and CDR2 SMNVEV (reference sequence). Here the CDR3 reads CVSSLLGHEGTDTQYF. The CDR3 DNA is TGTGTCAGCAGTTTACTGGGCCACGAGGGAACAGATACGCAGTATTTT.

Remarks on this clonotype: This could be a read error, since a much larger clone is one nucleotide away. The chain is built from TRBV20-1 and TRBJ2-3, with TRBD2 as a possible D gene (6 bases). The germline CDR1 and CDR2 sequences are DFQATT and SNEGSKA (reference sequence). This CDR3 has 14 residues. The CDR3 reads CSAPRGTSTDTQCF. The CDR3 region has the DNA TGCAGTGCCCCTCGGGGAACTAGCACAGATACGCAGTGTTTT.

This clonotype was detected only a few times. A much larger clone lies a single base off, so this may be a read error. The chain employs TRBV12-3 or TRBV12-4 and TRBJ2-7; 8 bases align to TRBD2. The CDR3 covers 15 residues. The V and J ends lost 5 bases and 5 bases, in that order; junction bases with no gene match: 11. CDR3 protein: CASSTRRAGVNEQYF. The CDR3 bases are TGTGCCAGCAGTACCCGACGAGCGGGAGTTAACGAGCAGTACTTC.

The chain joins TRBV5-1 to TRBJ2-3; D could derive from TRBD1 or TRBD2 (5 bases each). The length of the CDR3 is 16 residues. In germline, CDR1 is SGHRS, CDR2 YFSETQ. Between the trimmed V and J ends, which lost 3 bases and 0 bases, there was a span of 14 bases. The CDR3 reads CASSSPRGTSTDTQYF. The CDR3 region has the DNA TGCGCCAGCAGCTCACCCCGGGGCACTAGCACAGATACGCAGTATTTT.

The rearrangement links TRBV29-1 to TRBJ2-2; 7 bases align to TRBD2. The J segment lost 2 bases and the V segment lost 7 bases, leaving 10 bases of the junction unmatched. Germline V gene sequence: CDR1 SQVTM, CDR2 ANQGSEA. The CDR3 has 15 amino acids. CDR3 sequence (DNA): TGCAGCGCACGTGGACTAGGCGAAAACACCGGGGAGCTGTTTTTT. It encodes CSARGLGENTGELFF.

Concerning this clonotype itself: A much larger clone differs by one base, so this may be a read error. The J gene is TRBJ1-2, the V gene TRBV4-2; perhaps TRBD1 as D (5 bases). Germline CDR1 is LGHNA and CDR2 is YNFKEQ. V was clipped by 0 bases and J by 4 bases, with 6 bases between them. The CDR3 runs to 13 residues. The CDR3 spells CASSQEQAYGYTF. CDR3 bases: TGTGCCAGCAGCCAAGAACAGGCCTATGGCTACACCTTC.

V is TRBV6-6 and J is TRBJ2-3; D remains unclear. The germline V and J ends were trimmed by 5 bases and 6 bases, with 12 bases remaining between them. This CDR3 spans 13 amino acids. The V gene's germline CDR1 is MNHNY and CDR2 SVGAGI (reference sequence). CDR3 bases: TGTGCCAGCAGTCCACGACCTAAGGATACGCAGTATTTT. It specifies CASSPRPKDTQYF.

The sample holds many counts of this clonotype. The gene calls are TRBV5-1 and TRBJ2-1; possible D gene TRBD1, 5 bases. The germline CDR1 and CDR2 sequences are SGHRS and YFSETQ. The CDR3 loop spans 15 amino acids. V lost 6 bases and J lost 5, with 18 bases in between. CDR3 loop: CASKPWVGVDNEQFF. Here the CDR3 DNA reads TGCGCCAGCAAGCCCTGGGTAGGGGTGGACAATGAGCAGTTCTTC.